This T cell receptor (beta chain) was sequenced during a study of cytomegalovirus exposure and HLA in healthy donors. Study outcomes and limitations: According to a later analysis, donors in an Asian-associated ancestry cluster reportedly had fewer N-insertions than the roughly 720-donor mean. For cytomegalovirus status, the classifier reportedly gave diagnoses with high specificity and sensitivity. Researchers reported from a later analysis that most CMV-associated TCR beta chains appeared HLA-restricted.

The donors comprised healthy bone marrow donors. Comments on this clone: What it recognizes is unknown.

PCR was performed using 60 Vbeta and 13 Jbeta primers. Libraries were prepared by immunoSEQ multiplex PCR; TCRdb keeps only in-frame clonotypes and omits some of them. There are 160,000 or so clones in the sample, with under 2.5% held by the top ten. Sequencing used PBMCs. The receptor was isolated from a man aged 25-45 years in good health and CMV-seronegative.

The CDR3 coding sequence is TGTGCCAGCAGCCAAGATCAGAACACTGAAGCTTTCTTT. Protein: CASSQDQNTEAFF. The chain is built from TRBV14 and TRBJ1-1; D gene ambiguous. The CDR3 sequence is 13 residues long. Germline V CDR1 and CDR2: SGHDN, FVKESK. V was cut by 0 bases and J by 1 base, with 3 bases left in between.